The clone carrying this T cell receptor (beta chain) was found many times. The source of the sample is a study of blood T cells in healthy people across ages. Germline V gives CDR1 MGHRA, CDR2 YSYEKL. V dropped 5 bases and J dropped 5 bases, with 13 bases sitting between them. CDR3 size: 13 residues. Combining a sample-barcoded 5' primer with a J-beta primer mix, a second PCR ran for 7 to 11 cycles. Per-sample output comprised a minimum of 2.5 million paired-end reads containing CDR3. TCRdb ran MiXCR on the 5' RACE reads and lists one entry per CDR3 protein. The table has around 2 million distinct CDR3 sequences, 39% seen once; the top ten hold under 25%.

This receptor was obtained from a human donor in good health. V and J are TRBV4-1 and TRBJ2-7; no reliable D call. Sequenced input: blood. The CDR3 spells CASSFPGDHEQYF. CDR3 nucleotide sequence: TGCGCCAGCAGCTTCCCCGGCGACCACGAGCAGTACTTC.